This is a list of T cell receptor beta chains from one sample in a study of T cells in Graves' hyperthyroidism and ophthalmopathy. TCRdb reanalysed the multiplex PCR reads using MiXCR and keeps one entry per CDR3 protein. Here the sample spans around 290,000 distinct CDR3 sequences, roughly an eighth being singletons. The source material was blood. The receptors come from a woman between 40 and 50 years old with Graves' hyperthyroidism. Each CDR3 is given with its conserved first and last residue. The D gene is left open where the match is weak. A row's size may be missing; if present it is once, few, many or a size class.

>TRBJ2-5|TRBV13|13|.|many
TGTGCCAGCAGCTTCGAACAGCAAGAGACCCAGTACTTC
CASSFEQQETQYF
>TRBJ2-1|TRBV18|14|TRBD2|many
TGTGCCAGCTCACCCGGGACTACTGACAATGAGCAGTTCTTC
CASSPGTTDNEQFF
>TRBJ2-5|TRBV25-1|12|.|few
TGTGCTTCGGGACCGACCCAAGAGACCCAGTACTTC
CASGPTQETQYF
>TRBJ2-4|TRBV7-8|13|.|many
TGTGCCAGCAGCTTAGCGAGCCAAAACATTCAGTACTTC
CASSLASQNIQYF
>TRBJ2-7|TRBV5-8|11|.|many
TGTGCCAGCACCATACACTACGAGCAGTACTTC
CASTIHYEQYF
>TRBJ2-7|TRBV29-1|12|TRBD1|once
TGCAGCACCCGGGACAGCTCCTACGAGCAGTACTTC
CSTRDSSYEQYF
>TRBJ1-1|TRBV28|14|TRBD1|many
TGTGCCAGCAGTTTATCCGCAGGGGGCACTGAAGCTTTCTTT
CASSLSAGGTEAFF
>TRBJ2-1|TRBV10-3|12|.|.
TGTGCCATCAGTGAGAGAAGGAATGAGCAGTTCTTC
CAISERRNEQFF
>TRBJ1-4|TRBV5-4|13|.|.
TGTGCCAGCAGCTTGGATCCGGGGGAAAAACTGTTTTTT
CASSLDPGEKLFF
>TRBJ1-2|TRBV28|14|.|.
TGTGCCACAGAGAGAGGCGTCCGGGTGGGAGGCTACACCTTC
CATERGVRVGGYTF
>TRBJ2-3|TRBV11-2|14|.|few
TGTGCCAGCAGCTTAGATCTAAGAAACGGTACGCAGTATTTT
CASSLDLRNGTQYF
>TRBJ1-6|TRBV5-6|17|.|few
TGTGCCAGCAGCTTGGCCGGGGGTTACAGGGATAATTCACCCCTCCACTTT
CASSLAGGYRDNSPLHF
>TRBJ2-5|TRBV20-1|16|TRBD2|many
TGCAGTGCTAGACGGTTGTTAGCGGGAGTTATTGAGACCCAGTACTTC
CSARRLLAGVIETQYF
>TRBJ1-1|TRBV25-1|17|TRBD1|.
TGTGCCAGCAGTGCGGTTCCGGGACAGGGGGCGCACACTGAAGCTTTCTTT
CASSAVPGQGAHTEAFF
>TRBJ2-5|TRBV7-9|14|.|many
TGTGCCAGCAGCACGGGCCTCGGAGGGGAGACCCAGTACTTC
CASSTGLGGETQYF
>TRBJ1-6|TRBV27|18|.|.
TGTGCCAGCAGTTTACGCCACAGGGCTAGCTCCTATAATTCACCCCTCCACTTT
CASSLRHRASSYNSPLHF
>TRBJ1-2|TRBV28|13|.|few
TGTGCCAGCAGCTTCCGACAGGACAAAGGCTACACCTTC
CASSFRQDKGYTF
>TRBJ1-1|TRBV2|13|.|many
TGTGCCAGCAGTGAAGAGGTGACCACTGAAGCTTTCTTT
CASSEEVTTEAFF
>TRBJ2-1|TRBV6-1|15|TRBD2|many
TGTGCCAGCAGTACCCAGAATAGCGGGGGTAATGAGCAGTTCTTC
CASSTQNSGGNEQFF
>TRBJ1-1|TRBV7-9|12|TRBD1|many
TGTGCCAGCAGCTCACAGGGGTTTGAAGCTTTCTTT
CASSSQGFEAFF
>TRBJ2-1|TRBV11-2|18|.|few
TGTGCCAGCAGCCGGCCCGGGTGGGTTTCATTCCGGTTTGATGAGCAGTTCTTC
CASSRPGWVSFRFDEQFF
>TRBJ1-2|TRBV5-5|13|.|.
TGTGCCAGCAGTCAGACGGCGAACTATGGCTACACCTTC
CASSQTANYGYTF
>TRBJ1-2|TRBV6-6|13|.|many
TGTGCCAGCAGTTACGACCGCTTCTATGGCTACACCTTC
CASSYDRFYGYTF